These 2 T cell receptor beta chains were sequenced from one sample in a study of T cell changes during pregnancy in multiple sclerosis. Measured with immunoSEQ multiplex PCR; TCRdb has only the in-frame clones, and not every one. The sample has more than 25,000 clones; 91% are singletons. The sequencing used CD8+ T cells from peripheral blood mononuclear cells, collected in the second trimester of pregnancy. The receptors were sampled from a female donor in good health, enrolled as a control in a pregnancy study.

This clone is a singleton in its sample. J is TRBJ2-1 and V is TRBV9, with TRBD1 matching 7 bases. Per the germline V gene, CDR1 is SGDLS and CDR2 is YYNGEE. J lost 5 bases, V lost 3 bases, and 5 bases had no gene match. The CDR3 totals 14 residues. This CDR3 reads CASSDRGLDNEQFF. The CDR3 nucleotides read TGTGCCAGCAGCGACAGGGGCTTGGACAATGAGCAGTTCTTC.

This chain links TRBV13 with TRBJ2-3; D might be TRBD2 (5 bases). The V gene's germline CDR1 is PRHDT and CDR2 FYEKMQ (reference sequence). This CDR3 has 14 residues. The V end was cut by 3 bases, the J end by 5 bases, with 12 bases between. The DNA of the CDR3 is TGTGCCAGCAGCTTGGAGGCACCGGAAGATACGCAGTATTTT. This gives the protein CASSLEAPEDTQYF.